These 17 T cell receptor beta chains came from one sample sequenced in a study of STAT5B mutations in CD4+ large granular lymphocyte leukemia. TCRdb's copy holds only in-frame clones and misses some; the assay was immunoSEQ multiplex PCR. The table lists fewer than 45,000 clones, 84% of them singletons. The sequenced sample consisted of CD4+ T cells from blood buffy coats. These receptors all stem from a human donor in good health.

The J gene is TRBJ1-2, the V gene TRBV7-3, with unresolved D. The CDR3 is 13 amino acids. The germline V and J ends were trimmed by 5 bases and 7 bases, with 14 bases remaining between them. Germline CDR1 and CDR2: SGHTA and FQGTGA. CDR3 bases: TGTGCCAGCAGCCCCTACAAAGACGGTGGCTACACCTTC. It is translated as CASSPYKDGGYTF.

The V gene is TRBV6-6, the J gene TRBJ2-2; a weak D match, TRBD1 (5 bases). In germline, CDR1 is MNHNY, CDR2 SVGAGI (reference sequence). V gave up 7 bases and J gave up 1 base, with 10 bases separating them. The CDR3 length is 14 residues. In nucleotides, the CDR3 is TGTGCCAGCAACTCTCAGGGGAACACCGGGGAGCTGTTTTTT. It is translated as CASNSQGNTGELFF.

This clone was recorded once. The V call is TRBV6-6, the J call TRBJ1-4, with a weak D call TRBD1 (5 bases). Germline assignment: CDR1 MNHNY and CDR2 SVGAGI (reference sequence). V shed 5 bases and J shed 7 bases, with 14 bases lying between them. The CDR3 sequence is 14 residues long. This CDR3 reads CASSTGQGTEKLFF. The CDR3 bases are TGTGCCAGCAGTACCGGACAAGGGACTGAAAAACTGTTTTTT.

The chain combines TRBV28 with TRBJ1-5, with unresolved D. CDR1 and CDR2 (germline): MDHEN, SYDVKM. CDR3 length: 19 amino acids. Trimming removed 7 bases from V and 0 bases from J, with 25 bases in between. DNA of the CDR3: TGTGCCAGCATGAACACCGAGGGAAGATGGGTGGTTAGCAATCAGCCCCAGCATTTT. Protein: CASMNTEGRWVVSNQPQHF.

The gene calls are TRBV7-9 and TRBJ2-3; TRBD2 matches 9 bases. CDR1 is SEHNR, CDR2 FQNEAQ, per germline (reference sequence). V dropped 5 bases and J dropped 0; count of bases not matched to a gene: 6. The CDR3 consists of 16 residues. The CDR3 DNA reads TGTGCCAGCAGCCCTAGCGGGGCCAGAAGCACAGATACGCAGTATTTT. Translation gives CASSPSGARSTDTQYF.

For the CDR3, the DNA is TGTGCCAGCAGTGGAGGGTATAGCAATCAGCCCCAGCATTTT. This translates into CASSGGYSNQPQHF. V and J are TRBV2 and TRBJ1-5; D is undetermined. This CDR3 region has 14 residues. Per the germline V gene, CDR1 is SNHLY and CDR2 is FYNNEI. Trimming took off 4 bases at V and 0 bases at J, with 7 bases between the two ends.

The chain is built from TRBV27 and TRBJ2-7, with 7 bases lining up with TRBD2. Losses at the gene ends were 7 bases for V and 12 bases for J; bases not matched to a gene: 18. This CDR3 is 14 amino acids long. The V gene's germline CDR1 is MNHEY and CDR2 SMNVEV (reference sequence). CDR3 bases: TGTGCCAGCAAGGGCTCAGCGGGGAGCGATCCAGTGTACTTC. Protein product: CASKGSAGSDPVYF.

The DNA for the CDR3 is TGTGCCAGCAGTTACTCCCAGGACAGGGGTGGCTACACCTTC. Its translation: CASSYSQDRGGYTF. The chain couples TRBV6-5 to TRBJ1-2; TRBD1 matches at 9 bases. The length of the CDR3 is 14 residues. In germline, CDR1 is MNHEY, CDR2 SVGAGI. Germline trimming cut 0 bases from V and 7 bases from J; bases unmatched to any gene: 3.

The rearrangement joins TRBV29-1 to TRBJ2-7; 8 bases align to TRBD1. The CDR3 runs 14 residues. The germline gives CDR1 SQVTM, CDR2 ANQGSEA. With V trimmed by 4 bases and J by 0 bases, 5 bases remained unmatched. The CDR3 spells CSVGPGQGSYEQYF. CDR3 in DNA: TGCAGCGTTGGTCCAGGACAGGGCTCCTACGAGCAGTACTTC.

The rearrangement joins TRBV7-9 to TRBJ2-1, with 10 bases identical to TRBD1. Germline CDR1 SEHNR, CDR2 FQNEAQ (reference sequence). The length of the CDR3 is 15 residues. The junction had 9 bases not matched to a gene; V was cut back by 5 bases and J by 8 bases. The CDR3 DNA is TGTGCCAGCAGCGCGCCGGGACAGGGGATTGATGAGCAGTTCTTC. Residues: CASSAPGQGIDEQFF.

This clone was counted between two and nine times. The chain joins TRBV5-1 to TRBJ2-2, with 7 bases lining up with TRBD1. V trimming: 4 bases; J trimming: 3 bases; junction bases outside the gene matches: 6. The CDR3 runs to 15 residues. Germline CDR1 and CDR2: SGHRS and YFSETQ. CDR3: CASSVTGTDTGELFF. As DNA, the CDR3 is TGCGCCAGCAGCGTAACCGGGACAGACACCGGGGAGCTGTTTTTT.

V usage is TRBV4-3 and J usage is TRBJ2-7; 12 bases line up with TRBD2. The V segment lost 4 bases and the J segment 7 bases; nucleotides outside the gene matches: 14. The CDR3 loop spans 17 amino acids. Germline CDR1 is LGHNA and CDR2 is YSLEER. CDR3 protein: CASSRQGTSGFTGEQYF. CDR3 nucleotide sequence: TGCGCCAGCAGCCGGCAAGGGACTAGCGGGTTTACCGGGGAGCAGTACTTC.

The chain has TRBV9 and TRBJ2-5; 10 bases agree with TRBD1. The CDR3 is 15 amino acids. CDR1 is SGDLS and CDR2 is YYNGEE in the germline V gene. V lost 6 bases, J lost 5 bases, and 10 bases stayed unmatched. The CDR3 here is CASNRQGADGETQYF. The CDR3 nucleotides are TGTGCCAGCAACCGACAGGGGGCGGATGGGGAGACCCAGTACTTC.

The V gene is TRBV5-1, the J gene TRBJ1-1; unclear D gene. This CDR3 has 15 residues. Germline values: CDR1 SGHRS, CDR2 YFSETQ. V lost 4 bases and J lost 1, with 14 bases in between. The CDR3: CASSPRWTQNTEAFF. As DNA, the CDR3 is TGCGCCAGCAGCCCACGGTGGACCCAGAACACTGAAGCTTTCTTT.

The genes are TRBV14 and TRBJ2-1, with D perhaps matching TRBD2 (5 bases). CDR1 and CDR2 (germline): SGHDN, FVKESK. This CDR3 spans 15 amino acids. Trimming pared 5 bases from V and 1 base from J, leaving 12 bases between. The CDR3 DNA follows: TGTGCCAGCAGCAAGGAGGATTGGTCCTACAATGAGCAGTTCTTC. Translating gives CASSKEDWSYNEQFF. Combining the CDR3 with reference TRBV14 and TRBJ2-1 gives the whole variable domain EAGVTQFPSHSVIEKGQTVTLRCDPISGHDNLYWYRRVMGKEIKFLLHFVKESKQDESGMPNNRFLAERTGGTYSTLKVQPAELEDSGVYFCASSKEDWSYNEQFFGPGTRLTVL.

The V call is TRBV7-6, the J call TRBJ2-2; D ambiguous. Germline CDR1 SGHVS, CDR2 FNYEAQ. CDR3 length equals 12 residues. V lost 1 base and J lost 6, with 3 bases in between. The CDR3 DNA sequence: TGTGCCAGCAGCTTAGACGCCGGGGAGCTGTTTTTT. Translated, it gives CASSLDAGELFF.

The gene calls are TRBV2 and TRBJ1-1; 7 bases align to TRBD1. The germline V gene has CDR1 SNHLY and CDR2 FYNNEI. V was clipped by 8 bases and J by 4 bases; unmatched bases: 13. There are 15 residues in the CDR3. CDR3: CASLRDRKLGTEAFF. The CDR3 DNA follows: TGTGCCAGCCTCCGGGACAGAAAATTGGGCACTGAAGCTTTCTTT.